The source of this T cell receptor beta chain is a study of blood T cell repertoires in COVID-19 (dated by TCRdb to 2018 to 2020). As for the study more broadly: Collaborator samples came from the United States, Italy and Spain and covered acute and convalescent phases of COVID-19. Subjects who had been exposed to COVID-19, were actively infected with it, or had recovered from it provided the deeply sampled blood TCRbeta repertoires that made up the dataset. A freely available public database, intended as a resource for researchers studying the immune response to SARS-CoV-2, is where the repertoires were released. Sample metadata almost always included a de-identified subject ID, COVID-19 status, age in years and sex. The samples were drawn from two sources: the first 160 participants of the ongoing ImmuneRACE study, and some 1,300 subjects contributed by 6 global collaborators. Where HLA class I and class II types were available, the types were taken from metadata supplied by the sample provider, not from assay-based typing. The prospective study material was composed of cDNA or gDNA derived from T cells, B-cell-depleted T cells, or PBMCs. Overall results and qualifications from the work: The amount of clinical and demographic metadata varied by source and participant and was provided uncurated.

Whole blood was collected in K2EDTA tubes by collaborating institutions according to the institutions' own protocols. For TCRbeta analysis, collaborators shipped samples in one of three forms: frozen whole blood, isolated PBMCs, or DNA extracted from either of those sample types. Concerning this clone: Its antigen is not yet known. It has no much larger one-base neighbor in the sample; base qualities were not kept.

TCRbeta CDR3 regions were amplified from genomic DNA by means of the immunoSEQ Assay, a bias-controlled multiplex PCR. As for the authors' bioinformatics: The number of nucleated cells in each sample was estimated from the amplification of reference gene primers within the assay. Sequence reads were collapsed and filtered to measure the absolute abundance of every unique TCRbeta CDR3 rearrangement. For each sample, productive Simpson clonality was calculated by taking the square root of Simpson's diversity index across productive rearrangements. In its TCRdb copy, this immuneACCESS table keeps in-frame sequences only and misses some clones. Where compared with another copy, unresolved V genes explain less than half of these, and the others have no known cause. V and J calls and clone size are given by that table; D and trimming were obtained from the DNA. Across this sample there are approximately 90,000 clones, with approximately 86% seen only once. The top ten hold around 12% of the sample.

The CDR3 runs 14 residues from the cysteine to the phenylalanine. Only the CDR3 region is kept as DNA, spanning 42 bases read in frame from base 1. The CDR1 and CDR2 encoded by the germline V gene (reference sequence) are SGHNT and YYREEE. Trimming at the junction amounts to 0 bases on V and 1 base on J, and the germline ends lie 7 bases apart. This TCR derives from a human donor in a cohort sampled during active COVID-19. The V gene is TRBV5-4 and the J gene is TRBJ1-1, with no confidently assigned D gene. Sequencing was performed on peripheral blood. The DNA reads TGTGCCAGCAGCTTGGTTACCGGGAACACTGAAGCTTTCTTT. Its amino acids are CASSLVTGNTEAFF.